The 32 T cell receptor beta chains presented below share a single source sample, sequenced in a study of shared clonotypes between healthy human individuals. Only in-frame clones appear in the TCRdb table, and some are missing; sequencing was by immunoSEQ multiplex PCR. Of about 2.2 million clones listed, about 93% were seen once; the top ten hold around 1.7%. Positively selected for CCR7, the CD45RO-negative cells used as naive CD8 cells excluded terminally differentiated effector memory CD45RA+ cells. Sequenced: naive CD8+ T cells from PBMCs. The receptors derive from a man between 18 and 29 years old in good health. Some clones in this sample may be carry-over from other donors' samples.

DNA of the CDR3: TGTGCCAGCAGCTTAGAGTTAGCGGGGACCTACGAGCAGTACTTC. Protein product: CASSLELAGTYEQYF. The V call is TRBV7-2, the J call TRBJ2-7; 8 bases agree with TRBD2. Trimming cost V 1 base and J 2 bases; bases outside gene matches: 4. The germline gives CDR1 SGHTA, CDR2 FQGNSA. This CDR3 region has 15 residues.

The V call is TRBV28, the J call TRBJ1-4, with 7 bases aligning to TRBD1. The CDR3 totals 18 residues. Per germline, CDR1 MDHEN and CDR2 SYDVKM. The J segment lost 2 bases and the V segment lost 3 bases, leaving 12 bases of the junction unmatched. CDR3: CASSFGARGGATNEKLFF. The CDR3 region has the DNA TGTGCCAGCAGTTTTGGGGCCAGGGGGGGCGCCACTAATGAAAAACTGTTTTTT.

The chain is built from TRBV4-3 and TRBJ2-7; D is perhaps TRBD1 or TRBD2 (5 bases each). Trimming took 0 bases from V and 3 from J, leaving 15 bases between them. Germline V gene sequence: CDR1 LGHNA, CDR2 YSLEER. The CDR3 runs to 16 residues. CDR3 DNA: TGCGCCAGCAGCCAAGAAACCGGGGCCTACTACTACGAGCAGTACTTC. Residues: CASSQETGAYYYEQYF.

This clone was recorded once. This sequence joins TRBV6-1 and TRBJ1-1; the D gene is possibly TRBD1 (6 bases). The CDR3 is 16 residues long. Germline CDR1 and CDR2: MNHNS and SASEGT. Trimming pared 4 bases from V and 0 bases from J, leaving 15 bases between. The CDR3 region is CASSVGTTYMNTEAFF. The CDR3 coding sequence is TGTGCCAGCAGTGTCGGGACAACCTACATGAACACTGAAGCTTTCTTT.

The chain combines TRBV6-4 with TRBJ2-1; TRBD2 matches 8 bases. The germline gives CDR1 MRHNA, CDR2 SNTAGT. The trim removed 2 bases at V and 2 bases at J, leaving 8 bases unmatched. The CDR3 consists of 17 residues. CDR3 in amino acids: CASSDRGLGDPYNEQFF. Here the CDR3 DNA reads TGTGCCAGCAGTGACAGGGGACTAGGAGATCCCTACAATGAGCAGTTCTTC.

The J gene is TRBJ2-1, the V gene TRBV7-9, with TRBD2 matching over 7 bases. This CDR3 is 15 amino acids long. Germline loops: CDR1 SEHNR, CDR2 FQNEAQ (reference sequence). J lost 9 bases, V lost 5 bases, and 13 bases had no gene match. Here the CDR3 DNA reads TGTGCCAGCAGCCTAAGTGGGGGAGGGGACGGTGAGCAGTTCTTC. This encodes CASSLSGGGDGEQFF.

The DNA of the CDR3 is TGTGCCAGCAGTCCCGGACTAGCGATGACAGATACGCAGTATTTT. Translating gives CASSPGLAMTDTQYF. The J gene is TRBJ2-3, the V gene TRBV28, with 9 bases fitting TRBD2. CDR1 is MDHEN, CDR2 SYDVKM, per germline. The CDR3 is made up of 15 amino acids. V shed 5 bases, J shed 3 bases, and the junction held 6 bases outside the gene matches.

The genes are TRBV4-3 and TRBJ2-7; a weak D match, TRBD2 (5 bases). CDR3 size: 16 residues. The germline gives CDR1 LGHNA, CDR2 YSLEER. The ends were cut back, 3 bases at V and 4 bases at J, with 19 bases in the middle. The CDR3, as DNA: TGCGCCAGCAGCCAGGAGGATACAACTCCCTATTACGAGCAGTACTTC. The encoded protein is CASSQEDTTPYYEQYF.

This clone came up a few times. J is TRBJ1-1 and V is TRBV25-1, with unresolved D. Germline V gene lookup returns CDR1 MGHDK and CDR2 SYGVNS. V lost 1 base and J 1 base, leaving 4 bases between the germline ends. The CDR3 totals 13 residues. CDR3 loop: CASSEWGNTEAFF. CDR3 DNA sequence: TGTGCCAGCAGTGAATGGGGGAACACTGAAGCTTTCTTT.

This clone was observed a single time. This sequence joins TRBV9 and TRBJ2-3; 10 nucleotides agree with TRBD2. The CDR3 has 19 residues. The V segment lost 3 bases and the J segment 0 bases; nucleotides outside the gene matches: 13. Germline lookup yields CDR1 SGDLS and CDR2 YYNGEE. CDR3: CASSGRSSGRATSTDTQYF. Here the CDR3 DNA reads TGTGCCAGCAGCGGCCGATCTAGCGGGAGAGCGACTAGCACAGATACGCAGTATTTT. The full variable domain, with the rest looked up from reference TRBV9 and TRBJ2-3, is DSGVTQTPKHLITATGQRVTLRCSPRSGDLSVYWYQQSLDQGLQFLIQYYNGEERAKGNILERFSAQQFPDLHSELNLSSLELGDSALYFCASSGRSSGRATSTDTQYFGPGTRLTVL.

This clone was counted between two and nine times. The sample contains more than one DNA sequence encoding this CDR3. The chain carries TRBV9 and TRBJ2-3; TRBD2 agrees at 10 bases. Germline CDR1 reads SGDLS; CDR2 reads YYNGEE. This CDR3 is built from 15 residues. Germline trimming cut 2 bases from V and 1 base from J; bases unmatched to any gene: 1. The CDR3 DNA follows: TGTGCCAGCAGCGTGCTAGCGGGAGGCACAGATACGCAGTATTTT. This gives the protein CASSVLAGGTDTQYF.

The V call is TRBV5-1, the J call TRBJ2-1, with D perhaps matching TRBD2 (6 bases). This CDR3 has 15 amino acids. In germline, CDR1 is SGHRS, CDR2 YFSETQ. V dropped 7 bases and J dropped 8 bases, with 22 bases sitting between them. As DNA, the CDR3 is TGCGCCAGCCGTCTGACAAGCGGGCAAGGCTATGAGCAGTTCTTC. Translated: CASRLTSGQGYEQFF.

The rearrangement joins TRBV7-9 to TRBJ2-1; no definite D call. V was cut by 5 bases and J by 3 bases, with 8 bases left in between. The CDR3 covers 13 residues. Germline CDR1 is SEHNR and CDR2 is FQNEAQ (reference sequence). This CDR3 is CASSRPGYNEQFF. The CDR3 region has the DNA TGTGCCAGCAGCCGACCGGGCTACAATGAGCAGTTCTTC.

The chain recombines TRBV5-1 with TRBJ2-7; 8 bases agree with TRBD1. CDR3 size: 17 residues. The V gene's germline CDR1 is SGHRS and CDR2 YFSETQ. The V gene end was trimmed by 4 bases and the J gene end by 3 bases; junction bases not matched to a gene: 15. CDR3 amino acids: CASSPRTGRENHYEQYF. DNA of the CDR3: TGCGCCAGCAGCCCAAGGACAGGGCGAGAAAACCACTACGAGCAGTACTTC.

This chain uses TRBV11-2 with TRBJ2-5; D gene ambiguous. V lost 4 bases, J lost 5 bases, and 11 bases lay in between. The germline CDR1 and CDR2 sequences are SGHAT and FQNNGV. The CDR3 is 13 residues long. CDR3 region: CASSYLATETQYF. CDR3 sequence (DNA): TGTGCCAGCAGCTACTTGGCGACGGAGACCCAGTACTTC. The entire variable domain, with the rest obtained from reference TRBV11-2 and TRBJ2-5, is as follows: EAGVAQSPRYKIIEKRQSVAFWCNPISGHATLYWYQQILGQGPKLLIQFQNNGVVDDSQLPKDRFSAERLKGVDSTLKIQPAKLEDSAVYLCASSYLATETQYFGPGTRLLVL.

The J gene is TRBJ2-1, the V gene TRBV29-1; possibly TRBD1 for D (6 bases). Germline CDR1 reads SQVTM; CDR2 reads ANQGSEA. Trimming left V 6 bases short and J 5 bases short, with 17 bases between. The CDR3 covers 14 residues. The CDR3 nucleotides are TGCAGCGTCGACAGGTCGGTTCTCCACAATGAGCAGTTCTTC. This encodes CSVDRSVLHNEQFF.

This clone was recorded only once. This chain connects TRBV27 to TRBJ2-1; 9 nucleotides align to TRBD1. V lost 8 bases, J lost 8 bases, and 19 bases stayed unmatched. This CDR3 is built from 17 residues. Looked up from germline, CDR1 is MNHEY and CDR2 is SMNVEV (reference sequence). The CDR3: CASHTSPGTGNSDEQFF. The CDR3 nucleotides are TGTGCCAGCCATACGTCCCCAGGGACAGGGAATAGCGATGAGCAGTTCTTC.

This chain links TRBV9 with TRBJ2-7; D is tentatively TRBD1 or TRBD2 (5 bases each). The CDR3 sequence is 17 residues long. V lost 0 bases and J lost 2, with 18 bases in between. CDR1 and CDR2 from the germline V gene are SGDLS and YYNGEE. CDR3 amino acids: CASSVAATGPPTYEQYF. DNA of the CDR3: TGTGCCAGCAGCGTAGCCGCTACGGGGCCACCTACCTACGAGCAGTACTTC.

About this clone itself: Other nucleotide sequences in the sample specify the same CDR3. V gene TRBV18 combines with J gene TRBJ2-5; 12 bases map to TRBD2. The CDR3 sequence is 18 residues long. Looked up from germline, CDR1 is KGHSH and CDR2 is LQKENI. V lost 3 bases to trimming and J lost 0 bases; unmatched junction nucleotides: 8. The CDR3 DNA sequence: TGTGCCAGCTCACCGCCCAGACTAGCGGGGGTGTACCAAGAGACCCAGTACTTC. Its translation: CASSPPRLAGVYQETQYF.

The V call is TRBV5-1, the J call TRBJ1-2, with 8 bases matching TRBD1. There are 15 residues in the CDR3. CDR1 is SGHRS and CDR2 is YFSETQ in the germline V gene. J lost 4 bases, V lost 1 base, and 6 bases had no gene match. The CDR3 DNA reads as TGCGCCAGCAGCTTGTCGAGGACAGGGTTCTATGGCTACACCTTC. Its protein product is CASSLSRTGFYGYTF.

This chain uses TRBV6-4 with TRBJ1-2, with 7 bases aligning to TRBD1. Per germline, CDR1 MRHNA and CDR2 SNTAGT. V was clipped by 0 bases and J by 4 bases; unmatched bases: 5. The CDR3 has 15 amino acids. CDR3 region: CASSDSIGDSYGYTF. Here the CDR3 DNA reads TGTGCCAGCAGTGACTCGATCGGGGACAGCTATGGCTACACCTTC.

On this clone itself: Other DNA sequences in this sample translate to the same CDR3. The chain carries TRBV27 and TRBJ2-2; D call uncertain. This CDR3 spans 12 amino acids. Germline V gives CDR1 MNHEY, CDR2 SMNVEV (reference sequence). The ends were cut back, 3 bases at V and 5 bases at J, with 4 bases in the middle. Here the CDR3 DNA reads TGTGCCAGCAGTTTGAGGACCGGGGAGCTGTTTTTT. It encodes CASSLRTGELFF.

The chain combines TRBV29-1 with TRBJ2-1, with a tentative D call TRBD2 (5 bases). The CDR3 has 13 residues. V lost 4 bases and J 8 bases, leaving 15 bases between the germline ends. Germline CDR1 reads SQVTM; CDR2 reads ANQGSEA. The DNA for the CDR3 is TGCAGCGTTGTCGTAAGGACTTCGCATGAGCAGTTCTTC. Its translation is CSVVVRTSHEQFF.

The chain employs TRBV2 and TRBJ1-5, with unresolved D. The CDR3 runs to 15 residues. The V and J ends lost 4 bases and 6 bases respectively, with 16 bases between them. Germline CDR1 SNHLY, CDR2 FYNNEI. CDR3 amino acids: CASSVFVPGGQPQHF. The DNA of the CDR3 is TGTGCCAGCAGTGTTTTCGTCCCCGGCGGTCAGCCCCAGCATTTT.

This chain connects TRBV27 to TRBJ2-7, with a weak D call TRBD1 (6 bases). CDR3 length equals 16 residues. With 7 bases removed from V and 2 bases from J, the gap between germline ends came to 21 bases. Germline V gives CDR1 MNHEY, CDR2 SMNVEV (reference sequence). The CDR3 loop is CASKSLPGHHPYEQYF. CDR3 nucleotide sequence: TGTGCCAGCAAGAGCCTCCCGGGACACCACCCCTACGAGCAGTACTTC.

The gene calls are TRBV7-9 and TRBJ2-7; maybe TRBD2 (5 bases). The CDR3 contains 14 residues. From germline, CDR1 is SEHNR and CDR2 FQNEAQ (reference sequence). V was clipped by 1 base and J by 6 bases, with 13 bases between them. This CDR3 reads CASSLVSAAGEQYF. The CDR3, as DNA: TGTGCCAGCAGCTTAGTGTCAGCGGCAGGCGAGCAGTACTTC. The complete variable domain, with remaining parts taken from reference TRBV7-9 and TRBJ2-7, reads DTGVSQNPRHKITKRGQNVTFRCDPISEHNRLYWYRQTLGQGPEFLTYFQNEAQLEKSRLLSDRFSAERPKGSFSTLEIQRTEQGDSAMYLCASSLVSAAGEQYFGPGTRLTVT.

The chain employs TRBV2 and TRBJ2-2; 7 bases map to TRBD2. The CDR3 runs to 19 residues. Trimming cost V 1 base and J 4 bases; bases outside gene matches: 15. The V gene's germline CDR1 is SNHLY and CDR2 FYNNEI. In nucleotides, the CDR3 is TGTGCCAGCAGTGAAGAGGGGATTGGGGCGGGAGTAGCCACCGGGGAGCTGTTTTTT. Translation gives CASSEEGIGAGVATGELFF.

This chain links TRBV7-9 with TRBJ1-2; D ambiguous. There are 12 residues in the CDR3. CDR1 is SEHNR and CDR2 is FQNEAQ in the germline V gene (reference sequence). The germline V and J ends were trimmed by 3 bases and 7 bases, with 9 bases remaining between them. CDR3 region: CASSLVKSGYTF. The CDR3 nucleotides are TGTGCCAGCAGCTTGGTCAAGAGTGGCTACACCTTC.

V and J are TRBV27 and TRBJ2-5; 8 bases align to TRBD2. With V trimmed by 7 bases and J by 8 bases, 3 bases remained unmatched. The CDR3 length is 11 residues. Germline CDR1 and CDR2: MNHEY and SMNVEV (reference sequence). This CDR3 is CASIGGGTQYF. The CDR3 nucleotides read TGTGCCAGCATCGGGGGGGGCACCCAGTACTTC.

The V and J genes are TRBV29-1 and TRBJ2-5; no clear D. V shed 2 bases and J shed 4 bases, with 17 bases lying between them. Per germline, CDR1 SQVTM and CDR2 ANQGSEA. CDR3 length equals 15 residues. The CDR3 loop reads CSVEIGPLNRETQYF. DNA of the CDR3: TGCAGCGTTGAAATTGGTCCGCTCAACCGAGAGACCCAGTACTTC.

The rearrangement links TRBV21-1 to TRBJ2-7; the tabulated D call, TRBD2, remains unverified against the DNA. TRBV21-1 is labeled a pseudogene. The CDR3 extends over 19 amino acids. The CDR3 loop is CASGTPSGRDRLPSYEQYF. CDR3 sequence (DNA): TGTGCCAGCGGTACGCCTAGCGGGAGGGACCGTCTCCCCTCCTACGAGCAGTACTTC.

CDR3 nucleotides: TGCGCCAGCAGCTCGGACAGTTTCTCTGGAAACACCATATATTTT. It specifies CASSSDSFSGNTIYF. The chain joins TRBV5-1 to TRBJ1-3; tentatively, D is TRBD1 (6 bases). The V end was cut by 3 bases, the J end by 0 bases, with 10 bases between. The CDR3 runs to 15 residues. Per germline, CDR1 SGHRS and CDR2 YFSETQ.